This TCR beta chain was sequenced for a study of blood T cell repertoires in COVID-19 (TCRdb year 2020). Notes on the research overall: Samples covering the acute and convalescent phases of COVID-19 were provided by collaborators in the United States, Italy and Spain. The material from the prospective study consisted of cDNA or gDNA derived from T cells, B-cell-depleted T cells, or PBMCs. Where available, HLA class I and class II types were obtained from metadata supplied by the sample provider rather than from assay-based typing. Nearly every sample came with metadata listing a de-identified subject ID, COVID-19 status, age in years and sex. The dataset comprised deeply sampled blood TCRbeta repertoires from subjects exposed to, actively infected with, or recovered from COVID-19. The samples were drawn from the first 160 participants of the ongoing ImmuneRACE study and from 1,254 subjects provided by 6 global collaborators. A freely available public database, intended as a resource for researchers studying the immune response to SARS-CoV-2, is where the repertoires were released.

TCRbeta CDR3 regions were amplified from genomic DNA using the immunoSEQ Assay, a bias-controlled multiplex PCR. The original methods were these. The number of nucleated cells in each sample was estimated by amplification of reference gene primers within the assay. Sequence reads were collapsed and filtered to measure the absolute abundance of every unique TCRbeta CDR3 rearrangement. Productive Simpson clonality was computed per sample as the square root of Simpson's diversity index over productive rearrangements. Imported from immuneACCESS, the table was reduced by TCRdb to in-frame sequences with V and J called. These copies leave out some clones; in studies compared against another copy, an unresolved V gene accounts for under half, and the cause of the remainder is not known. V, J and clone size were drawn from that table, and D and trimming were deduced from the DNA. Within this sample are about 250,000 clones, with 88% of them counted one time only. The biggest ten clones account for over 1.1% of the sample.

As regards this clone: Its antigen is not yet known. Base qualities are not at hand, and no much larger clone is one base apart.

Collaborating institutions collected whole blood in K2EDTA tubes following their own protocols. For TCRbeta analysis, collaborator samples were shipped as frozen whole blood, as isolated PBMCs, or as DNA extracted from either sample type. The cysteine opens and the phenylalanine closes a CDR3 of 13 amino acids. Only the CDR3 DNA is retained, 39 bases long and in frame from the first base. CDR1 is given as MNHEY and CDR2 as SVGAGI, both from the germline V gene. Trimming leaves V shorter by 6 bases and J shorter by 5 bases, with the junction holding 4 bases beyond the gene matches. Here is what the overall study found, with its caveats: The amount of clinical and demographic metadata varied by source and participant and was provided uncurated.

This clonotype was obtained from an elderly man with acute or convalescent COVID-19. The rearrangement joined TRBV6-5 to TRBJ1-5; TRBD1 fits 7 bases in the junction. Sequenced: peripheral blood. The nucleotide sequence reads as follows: TGTGCCAGCAGAGGGGGCAAGGATCAGCCCCAGCATTTT. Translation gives CASRGGKDQPQHF.